The 26 T cell receptor beta chains reported below all come from one sample, sequenced in a study of T-cell reconstitution after alpha-beta-depleted transplantation in children. For TCRbeta, the library was prepared with unique molecular identifiers. Each CDR3 protein gets one entry after TCRdb re-called the PCR reads with MiXCR. Among 81,000 or so distinct CDR3 sequences, 15% to 17% were seen once, and the ten largest hold roughly a fifth. The source was PBMCs, mostly from graft donor cells, collected 180 days after TCRalphabeta/CD19-depleted stem cell transplant. These receptors were collected from a male patient between 2 and 15 years old who had a stem cell transplant for acute lymphoblastic leukemia, so the T cells may come from the graft donor.

This clonotype has a handful of counts. The rearrangement uses TRBV6-5 and TRBJ2-5; D might be TRBD2 (6 bases). Germline values: CDR1 MNHEY, CDR2 SVGAGI. V lost 4 bases, J lost 2 bases, and 23 bases lay in between. CDR3 length: 18 residues. CDR3 sequence: CASSSPEVAAMEQETQYF. The DNA of the CDR3 is TGTGCCAGCAGTTCTCCCGAGGTAGCGGCGATGGAACAAGAGACCCAGTACTTC.

The sample holds many counts of this clonotype. V usage is TRBV18 and J usage is TRBJ1-1; possibly TRBD1 for D (6 bases). CDR1 KGHSH and CDR2 LQKENI come from the germline V gene. This CDR3 region has 12 residues. V was shortened by 6 bases and J by 4 bases, with 9 bases between the two germline ends. DNA of the CDR3: TGTGCCAGCTCCCAGGGGCCCACTGAAGCTTTCTTT. This encodes CASSQGPTEAFF.

This clonotype was picked up a small number of times. V is TRBV9 and J is TRBJ2-1; D may match TRBD1 or TRBD2 (6 bases each). V lost 0 bases and J 5 bases, leaving 9 bases between the germline ends. CDR3 length: 14 residues. Germline values: CDR1 SGDLS, CDR2 YYNGEE. Written as DNA, the CDR3 is TGTGCCAGCAGCGTAGCGGGGGCCAACAATGAGCAGTTCTTC. Residues: CASSVAGANNEQFF.

This clonotype was seen ten or more times. J is TRBJ1-1 and V is TRBV20-1; 8 nucleotides agree with TRBD1. CDR1 and CDR2 (germline): DFQATT, SNEGSKA (reference sequence). The CDR3 runs 14 residues. The ends lost 7 bases at V and 0 bases at J; junction bases unmatched: 7. This chain's CDR3 is CSGTGGGMNTEAFF. In nucleotides, the CDR3 is TGCAGTGGAACAGGGGGAGGCATGAACACTGAAGCTTTCTTT.

Only a few counts were recorded for this clonotype. The gene calls are TRBV3-1 and TRBJ2-7, with a weak D call TRBD2 (6 bases). The V end was cut by 4 bases, the J end by 6 bases, with 10 bases between. The length of the CDR3 is 12 residues. CDR1 and CDR2 (germline): LGHDT, YNNKEL (reference sequence). The CDR3 coding sequence is TGTGCCAGCAGCCTCTCAGCGGGCGAGCAGTACTTC. Translating it yields CASSLSAGEQYF.

V is TRBV5-4 and J is TRBJ2-7; TRBD2 aligns across 8 bases. V dropped 6 bases and J dropped 3; count of bases not matched to a gene: 5. The CDR3 runs 13 residues. Germline V lookup: CDR1 SGHNT, CDR2 YYREEE (reference sequence). Here the CDR3 reads CASKAGDIYEQYF. CDR3 DNA sequence: TGTGCCAGCAAAGCGGGGGATATCTACGAGCAGTACTTC.

This clonotype was counted a few times. This rearrangement joins TRBV18 to TRBJ1-2; D gene uncertain. Germline V gene data show CDR1 as KGHSH and CDR2 as LQKENI. With 2 bases removed from V and 6 bases from J, the gap between germline ends came to 7 bases. The CDR3 loop spans 12 amino acids. The DNA of the CDR3 is TGTGCCAGCTCACCATTAGACCATGGCTACACCTTC. Translating it yields CASSPLDHGYTF.

Regarding this clonotype: One end of the junction fails to match germline, which may point to a read error. V is TRBV7-6 and J is TRBJ2-2; the match to TRBD2 covers 9 bases. The CDR3 length is 15 residues. Germline CDR1 is SGHVS and CDR2 is FNYEAQ. CDR3 loop: CTSSFSGGNTGELFF. For the CDR3, the DNA is TGTACCAGCAGCTTTAGCGGGGGAAACACCGGGGAGCTGTTTTTT.

This clonotype has just a few counts. The chain couples TRBV7-9 to TRBJ2-7; D may be TRBD1 or TRBD2 (7 bases each). The CDR3 totals 15 residues. Germline V gene sequence: CDR1 SEHNR, CDR2 FQNEAQ (reference sequence). Trimming removed 5 bases at V and 4 bases at J, with 18 bases between. In DNA, the CDR3 is TGTGCCAGCAGCGGGGGGGACAGCGAGATTTACGAGCAGTACTTC. The encoded protein is CASSGGDSEIYEQYF.

This clonotype was observed a few times. The chain employs TRBV15 and TRBJ1-1, with 10 nucleotides matching TRBD1. CDR1 and CDR2 (germline): LNHNV, YYDKDF (reference sequence). The trim removed 3 bases at V and 1 base at J, leaving 5 bases unmatched. The CDR3 spans 16 residues. CDR3 sequence reads: CATSRTRDRGNTEAFF. The CDR3 nucleotides read TGTGCCACCAGCAGGACCCGGGACAGGGGGAACACTGAAGCTTTCTTT.

Only a few counts were recorded for this clonotype. V and J are TRBV5-1 and TRBJ2-1; 8 positions match TRBD2. The V segment lost 4 bases and the J segment 8 bases; nucleotides outside the gene matches: 17. The CDR3 runs 17 residues. The germline V gene encodes CDR1 SGHRS and CDR2 YFSETQ. The CDR3 nucleotides are TGCGCCAGCAGCAACGCCTTGGGGGCGGGAGGTACCCATGAGCAGTTCTTC. Encoded protein: CASSNALGAGGTHEQFF.

The V and J genes are TRBV20-1 and TRBJ1-1, with TRBD1 identical over 10 bases. The CDR3 has 14 residues. Germline CDR1 and CDR2: DFQATT and SNEGSKA (reference sequence). The junction had 8 bases not matched to a gene; V was cut back by 6 bases and J by 4 bases. CDR3 DNA: TGCAGTGCGAGGGACAGGGGAATTGGCACTGAAGCTTTCTTT. Translating gives CSARDRGIGTEAFF.

The chain carries TRBV7-7 and TRBJ2-3; a possible D gene is TRBD1 (6 bases). The CDR3 is made up of 12 amino acids. V lost 8 bases to trimming and J lost 1 base, with 7 bases between them. The germline CDR1 and CDR2 sequences are SSHAT and FNYEAQ (reference sequence). The CDR3: CASPGGTDTQYF. DNA of the CDR3: TGTGCCAGCCCAGGGGGCACAGATACGCAGTATTTT. The full variable domain, its missing parts supplied by reference TRBV7-7 and TRBJ2-3, is GAGVSQSPRYKVTKRGQDVTLRCDPISSHATLYWYQQALGQGPEFLTYFNYEAQPDKSGLPSDRFSAERPEGSISTLTIQRTEQRDSAMYRCASPGGTDTQYFGPGTRLTVL.

This sequence joins TRBV5-1 and TRBJ2-7, with D perhaps TRBD1 (6 bases). This CDR3 has 13 amino acids. Germline CDR1 is SGHRS and CDR2 is YFSETQ. Trimming took 4 bases from V and 7 from J, leaving 15 bases between them. DNA for the CDR3: TGCGCCAGCAGCCTGGGGGCAGGGGTTGAGCAGTACTTC. Protein product: CASSLGAGVEQYF.

This clonotype was counted many times. DNA for the CDR3: TGTGCCAGCGGCTGGGACCGGGCATGGGATTCACCCCTCCACTTT. It translates to CASGWDRAWDSPLHF. The chain uses TRBV6-8 and TRBJ1-6; D perhaps matches TRBD1 (5 bases). This CDR3 is built from 15 residues. V was shortened by 8 bases and J by 8 bases, with 19 bases between the two germline ends. CDR1 is MNHGY and CDR2 is SAAAGT in the germline V gene.

The chain employs TRBV5-5 and TRBJ2-2, with a possible D match to TRBD1 (7 bases). Germline V gives CDR1 SGHKS, CDR2 YYEKEE (reference sequence). The length of the CDR3 is 17 residues. Trimming left V 0 bases short and J 3 bases short, with 15 bases between. In DNA form, the CDR3 reads TGTGCCAGCAGCTTGGTGGCGGGACAGATAGACACCGGGGAGCTGTTTTTT. Translation gives CASSLVAGQIDTGELFF. Full variable domain (remainder filled in from reference TRBV5-5 and TRBJ2-2): DAGVTQSPTHLIKTRGQQVTLRCSPISGHKSVSWYQQVLGQGPQFIFQYYEKEERGRGNFPDRFSARQFPNYSSELNVNALLLGDSALYLCASSLVAGQIDTGELFFGEGSRLTVL.

This clonotype was detected only a few times. This chain uses TRBV2 with TRBJ1-3, with D unclear. The CDR3 covers 16 residues. CDR1 is SNHLY, CDR2 FYNNEI, per germline. The V gene lost 4 bases and the J gene lost 0 bases, with 13 bases spanning the gap. CDR3 protein: CASSASISSSGNTIYF. The CDR3 region has the DNA TGTGCCAGCAGTGCTTCCATCAGTAGCTCTGGAAACACCATATATTTT. The whole variable domain, filled in from reference TRBV2 and TRBJ1-3, reads EPEVTQTPSHQVTQMGQEVILRCVPISNHLYFYWYRQILGQKVEFLVSFYNNEISEKSEIFDDQFSVERPDGSNFTLKIRSTKLEDSAMYFCASSASISSSGNTIYFGEGSWLTVV.

In this sample, this clonotype turned up a few times. This rearrangement joins TRBV7-3 to TRBJ2-1; perhaps D is TRBD1 or TRBD2 (6 bases each). The germline V gene encodes CDR1 SGHTA and CDR2 FQGTGA. Trimming left V 1 base short and J 0 bases short, with 22 bases between. The length of the CDR3 is 20 residues. The CDR3 is CASSLKGGLTSLSSYNEQFF. Written as DNA, the CDR3 is TGTGCCAGCAGCTTAAAGGGGGGCCTGACCTCCCTCAGCTCCTACAATGAGCAGTTCTTC. The full variable domain, completed using reference TRBV7-3 and TRBJ2-1, is GAGVSQTPSNKVTEKGKYVELRCDPISGHTALYWYRQSLGQGPEFLIYFQGTGAADDSGLPNDRFFAVRPEGSVSTLKIQRTERGDSAVYLCASSLKGGLTSLSSYNEQFFGPGTRLTVL.

This clonotype was observed a few times. The genes are TRBV5-1 and TRBJ2-1; 9 bases map to TRBD2. The V segment lost 0 bases and the J segment 10 bases; nucleotides outside the gene matches: 11. The V gene's germline CDR1 is SGHRS and CDR2 YFSETQ. The CDR3 extends over 16 amino acids. CDR3 sequence (DNA): TGCGCCAGCAGCTTGGCACGATCCGGGACTAGCAGCGAGCAGTTCTTC. Amino acid sequence: CASSLARSGTSSEQFF.

The chain joins TRBV20-1 to TRBJ1-1; tentatively, D is TRBD1 (5 bases). The CDR3 covers 13 residues. The V gene's germline CDR1 is DFQATT and CDR2 SNEGSKA (reference sequence). Trimming took off 3 bases at V and 5 bases at J, with 13 bases between the two ends. The CDR3 protein is CSASRPGRTEAFF. The CDR3, as DNA: TGCAGTGCTAGTCGCCCAGGGAGGACTGAAGCTTTCTTT.

This clonotype occurred a few times. The chain recombines TRBV6-1 with TRBJ2-3; the D gene is possibly TRBD1 (5 bases). Deletions cut 2 bases from V and 4 bases from J, with 16 bases between. This CDR3 comprises 16 residues. Germline CDR1 and CDR2: MNHNS and SASEGT. CDR3 region: CASSEPPRVVPDTQYF. For the CDR3, the DNA is TGTGCCAGCAGTGAACCCCCCAGGGTTGTCCCAGATACGCAGTATTTT.

Note on this clonotype: This clone may be a read error of a much larger clone one base away. The chain is built from TRBV29-1 and TRBJ1-2; 7 bases match TRBD1. The CDR3 is 12 amino acids. Germline V lookup: CDR1 SQVTM, CDR2 ANQGSEA. The J segment lost 12 bases and the V segment lost 4 bases, leaving 11 bases of the junction unmatched. The CDR3, as DNA: TGCAGCGTTGGGTCAGGGGGAGGCAGCGACACCTTC. It translates to CSVGSGGGSDTF. The full variable domain, in which reference TRBV29-1 and TRBJ1-2 provide the parts outside the CDR3, is SAVISQKPSRDICQRGTSLTIQCQVDSQVTMMFWYRQQPGQSLTLIATANQGSEATYESGFVIDKFPISRPNLTFSTLTVSNMSPEDSSIYLCSVGSGGGSDTFGSGTRLTVV.

This clonotype has a handful of counts. V usage is TRBV20-1 and J usage is TRBJ2-7; D perhaps matches TRBD1 (6 bases). This CDR3 is 13 amino acids long. V was shortened by 0 bases and J by 5 bases, with 11 bases between the two germline ends. CDR1 and CDR2 (germline): DFQATT, SNEGSKA (reference sequence). CDR3 sequence reads: CSARDDRYHEQYF. Written as DNA, the CDR3 is TGCAGTGCTAGAGATGACAGGTACCACGAGCAGTACTTC.

This clonotype was found a few times. The genes are TRBV7-9 and TRBJ1-3; 9 nucleotides agree with TRBD1. Trimming at V came to 4 bases and at J to 8 bases, leaving 3 bases not matched to a gene. The CDR3 is made up of 13 amino acids. Germline V gives CDR1 SEHNR, CDR2 FQNEAQ (reference sequence). CDR3 bases: TGTGCCAGCAGCTCGGACAGGGGAGACACCATATATTTT. It codes for CASSSDRGDTIYF.

This clonotype was recorded a few times. The chain carries TRBV6-1 and TRBJ2-1; TRBD2 aligns across 15 bases. With V trimmed by 6 bases and J by 0 bases, 3 bases remained unmatched. From germline, CDR1 is MNHNS and CDR2 SASEGT. The CDR3 extends over 17 amino acids. CDR3 nucleotide sequence: TGTGCCAGCAGCCGGACTAGCGGGGGGGCCTCCTACAATGAGCAGTTCTTC. Translating it yields CASSRTSGGASYNEQFF.

The gene calls are TRBV5-1 and TRBJ1-1, with D unclear. Germline V CDR1 and CDR2: SGHRS, YFSETQ. V gave up 0 bases and J gave up 7 bases, with 13 bases separating them. This CDR3 spans 14 amino acids. CDR3 nucleotide sequence: TGCGCCAGCAGCTTGGATCCCCCGATAAATGAAGCTTTCTTT. It codes for CASSLDPPINEAFF.